Given below is one T cell receptor beta chain in context. This sample was included in a study of blood T cell repertoires in COVID-19. Study at large: COVID-19 samples from acute and convalescent phases originated in the United States, Italy and Spain.

Enrollment of patients from Seattle took place during active infection, with longitudinal follow-up. In the authors' methods: Reference gene primer amplification in the assay estimated nucleated cell counts. The data were produced by immunoSEQ multiplex PCR, yet TCRdb's version contains in-frame clones alone and is incomplete. Clonal size and the V and J genes are those of that table, whereas D and trimming came from the DNA. The sample yields 150,000 to 200,000 clones, more than 75% seen once. The CDR3 is 15 amino acids. Germline trimming cut 5 bases from V and 3 bases from J; bases unmatched to any gene: 8. Looked up from germline, CDR1 is SGHNT and CDR2 is YENEEA.

The sample was peripheral blood. This clonotype was obtained from a person between 70 and 80 years old with COVID-19, enrolled during active disease. The J gene is TRBJ1-1, the V gene TRBV11-3; 8 bases are a match to TRBD1. The CDR3 DNA is TGTGCCAGCAGCGAGCAGGGGGCTATGGACACTGAAGCTTTCTTT. Protein: CASSEQGAMDTEAFF.